This T cell receptor beta chain was found in a study of T cells in severe cutaneous drug reactions (dated by TCRdb to the late 2010s). Background for the entire study: Recruitment took place between the early 2010s and the late 2010s, drawing patients from Taiwan, Thailand and a European registry network. Enrollment was limited to patients whose SJS/TEN or DRESS diagnosis was probable or definite according to RegiSCAR criteria. The Naranjo algorithm and the ALDEN drug causality algorithm were used to identify the culprit drug. Blister fluids/cells, PBMC and other biological samples were taken from patients in the acute stage or the recovery stage. Bulk TCR sequencing was combined with single-cell sequencing, quantitative PCR validation, functional assays and transgenic mouse experiments. The libraries were made with iRepertoire multiplex PCR, and the authors referred to a comparison in which iRepertoire and 5' RACE methods, with or without UMI, captured abundant clonotypes to a similar degree. Broad study findings and their caveats: Whether the public TCR generalizes to SJS/TEN caused by other drugs was noted by the authors as still needing further study. CBZ-SJS/TEN patients showed strongly increased TRBV12-4 usage, with averages of 30% to 40% in blister cells and around 5.3% in PBMC. A public TCRbeta CDR3, present at a mean of around 15% in all seven CBZ-SJS/TEN blister samples, was undetectable or scarce in PBMC from tolerant controls and healthy donors.

For both bulk and single-cell sequencing, libraries were prepared with the iRepertoire multiplex PCR system using TCR subtype-specific primers. Multiplex PCR with primers targeting V, D and J gene regions was used to generate bulk TCR beta libraries. Approximately 85-550 ng of RNA per sample was used as input for bulk TCR library preparation. Bulk TCR beta amplicons were sequenced on an Illumina MiSeq. The original pipeline was this. Sample misassignments and low-quality sequencing reads were removed through quality control steps. CDR3 was defined as the amino acids lying between the Y[YFLI]C motif of the V-gene and the [FW]GXGT motif of the J-segment. The IMGT database was followed for TRBV and TRBJ gene assignments and CDR3 clonotypes. TRBV expression in each sample was normalized to the mean expression of the same gene in PBMC from fewer than 45 healthy donors. The reads underwent TCRdb reprocessing, giving one record for each CDR3 protein sequence and no DNA. These V and J calls derive from TCRdb rather than the authors' analysis. The sample table holds thousands of distinct CDR3 sequences. 76% of the sample comes from the top ten.

Regarding this clonotype: Its antigen has not been determined.

From the germline V gene, CDR1 is MDHEN and CDR2 is SYDVKM. The CDR3 runs 16 amino acids, cysteine and phenylalanine included. Only the protein is on record. Sequencing was performed on donors who were patients with carbamazepine-induced Stevens-Johnson syndrome or toxic epidermal necrolysis (CBZ-SJS/TEN). The peripheral blood repertoires were taken from CBZ-SJS/TEN patients of two origins, a few Han Chinese and about 6 European. To look for drug-specific clonotypes, next-generation sequencing was used to profile the T cell receptor repertoires of patients with drug-induced severe cutaneous adverse reactions. RNA was isolated from either blister cells of skin lesions or peripheral blood mononuclear cells.

Input material: PBMCs. This TCR was recovered from a human donor with Stevens-Johnson syndrome, a severe cutaneous drug reaction. The receptor chain draws on TRBV28 and TRBJ2-3; no DNA is available, so the TRBD2 call from TCRdb remains unchecked. The CDR3 region reads CASSWGLAGSTDTQYF. With the portions outside the CDR3 filled from the reference TRBV28 and TRBJ2-3 genes, the complete variable region becomes DVKVTQSSRYLVKRTGEKVFLECVQDMDHENMFWYRQDPGLGLRLIYFSYDVKMKEKGDIPEGYSVSREKKERFSLILESASTNQTSMYLCASSWGLAGSTDTQYFGPGTRLTVL.